Listed below are T cell receptor beta chains from one sample, sequenced in a study of post-analysis software for immune sequencing data. TCRdb re-derived calls from the PCR reads in MiXCR, one entry per CDR3 protein. This sample has roughly 800,000 distinct CDR3 sequences, with around 53% found just once. The source material was blood. These receptors were taken from a girl aged 5 to 17 with multiple sclerosis. CDR3s include the opening cysteine and the closing phenylalanine or tryptophan. Each record gives: clone size, D gene, J gene, V gene, CDR3 DNA, CDR3 protein. A D gene is named only where the DNA matches it firmly. Not all rows give a size; the values are once, few, many and, for expanded clones, a class.

abundance: -; d_gene: -; j_gene: TRBJ1-1; v_gene: TRBV19; CDR3nt: TGTGCCAGGAGTATAGCAGGGACTGAAGCTTTCTTT; CDR3aa: CARSIAGTEAFF
abundance: once; d_gene: TRBD1; j_gene: TRBJ2-7; v_gene: TRBV7-2; CDR3nt: TGTGCCAGCAGCTTTTGGGACAGGGGACGCAACGAGCAGTACTTC; CDR3aa: CASSFWDRGRNEQYF
abundance: few; d_gene: TRBD2; j_gene: TRBJ2-1; v_gene: TRBV5-5; CDR3nt: TGTGCCAGCAGCCTGGCCCACATAGCGGGAGCAAATGAGCAGTTCTTC; CDR3aa: CASSLAHIAGANEQFF
abundance: -; d_gene: -; j_gene: TRBJ2-7; v_gene: TRBV5-1; CDR3nt: TGCGCCAGCAGCTTGACAGATACACCAAGCGAGCAGTACTTC; CDR3aa: CASSLTDTPSEQYF
abundance: -; d_gene: -; j_gene: TRBJ2-3; v_gene: TRBV7-9; CDR3nt: TGTGCCAGCACCCACTCAGGGGTTCTGGAAGATACGCAGTATTTT; CDR3aa: CASTHSGVLEDTQYF
abundance: -; d_gene: TRBD2; j_gene: TRBJ2-1; v_gene: TRBV5-1; CDR3nt: TGCGCCAGCAGCTTGGCTAGCGGGAGAGGGTCTTCGGAGCAGTTCTTC; CDR3aa: CASSLASGRGSSEQFF
abundance: -; d_gene: -; j_gene: TRBJ2-4; v_gene: TRBV3-1; CDR3nt: TGTGCCAGCAGCCAGGTACCGAAAAACATTCAGTACTTC; CDR3aa: CASSQVPKNIQYF
abundance: -; d_gene: -; j_gene: TRBJ2-4; v_gene: TRBV5-1; CDR3nt: TGCGCCAGCAGCTTGGCCCGGGACAAGGGTAAAAACATTCAGTACTTC; CDR3aa: CASSLARDKGKNIQYF
abundance: -; d_gene: -; j_gene: TRBJ1-2; v_gene: TRBV29-1; CDR3nt: TGCAGCGTTGACGACCGGCCCTCTGACTTCGGTTACACCTTC; CDR3aa: CSVDDRPSDFGYTF
abundance: few; d_gene: TRBD2; j_gene: TRBJ2-7; v_gene: TRBV29-1; CDR3nt: TGCAGCGTTGGGGGACTAGCGAGGAGCTCCTACGAGCAGTACTTC; CDR3aa: CSVGGLARSSYEQYF
abundance: -; d_gene: -; j_gene: TRBJ1-1; v_gene: TRBV12-3/TRBV12-4; CDR3nt: TGTGCCAGCAGTTTGGGAACGGTAAACGCTGAAGCTTTCTTT; CDR3aa: CASSLGTVNAEAFF
abundance: -; d_gene: -; j_gene: TRBJ2-1; v_gene: TRBV20-1; CDR3nt: TGCAGTGCTAATGGCGGGTACAATGAGCAGTTCTTC; CDR3aa: CSANGGYNEQFF
abundance: few; d_gene: TRBD2; j_gene: TRBJ2-6; v_gene: TRBV12-3/TRBV12-4; CDR3nt: TGTGCCAGCAGAGGACTAGCGGGTAGCTCTGGGGCCAACGTCCTGACTTTC; CDR3aa: CASRGLAGSSGANVLTF
abundance: -; d_gene: TRBD1; j_gene: TRBJ2-5; v_gene: TRBV12-3/TRBV12-4; CDR3nt: TGTGCCAGCAGTGCCGAAGGGACAGGGGGTCGCAAGACCCAGTACTTC; CDR3aa: CASSAEGTGGRKTQYF
abundance: -; d_gene: -; j_gene: TRBJ2-1; v_gene: TRBV29-1; CDR3nt: TGCAGCGTTGCCCGGTACAATGAGCAGTTCTTC; CDR3aa: CSVARYNEQFF
abundance: -; d_gene: -; j_gene: TRBJ2-1; v_gene: TRBV29-1; CDR3nt: TGCAGCTACAACTACAATGAGCAGTTCTTC; CDR3aa: CSYNYNEQFF
abundance: -; d_gene: -; j_gene: TRBJ2-3; v_gene: TRBV5-1; CDR3nt: TGCGCCAGCAGCTTGGCCGATAGAGATACGCAGTATTTT; CDR3aa: CASSLADRDTQYF
abundance: -; d_gene: -; j_gene: TRBJ2-7; v_gene: TRBV7-2; CDR3nt: TGTGCCAGCAGCTTAGCACAGGGGGGACTAGTCCTTGCCTACGAGCAGTACTTC; CDR3aa: CASSLAQGGLVLAYEQYF
abundance: -; d_gene: TRBD1; j_gene: TRBJ2-1; v_gene: TRBV4-2; CDR3nt: TGTGCCAGCAGCCAAGCAGCCGGGACAGAGTACAATGAGCAGTTCTTC; CDR3aa: CASSQAAGTEYNEQFF
abundance: few; d_gene: -; j_gene: TRBJ2-3; v_gene: TRBV30; CDR3nt: TGTGCCTGGAGTATCCTTGGGTACGCAGATACGCAGTATTTT; CDR3aa: CAWSILGYADTQYF
abundance: -; d_gene: -; j_gene: TRBJ2-1; v_gene: TRBV29-1; CDR3nt: TGCAGCGTTCTCGACAGGAATGAGCAGTTCTTC; CDR3aa: CSVLDRNEQFF
abundance: few; d_gene: -; j_gene: TRBJ1-2; v_gene: TRBV29-1; CDR3nt: TGCAGCGTTCCCAGGGAGACGGCTAATGGCTACACCTTC; CDR3aa: CSVPRETANGYTF
abundance: -; d_gene: -; j_gene: TRBJ2-1; v_gene: TRBV11-2; CDR3nt: TGTGCCAGCAGCTTAGGAGGGCGGGGCAATGAGCAGTTCTTC; CDR3aa: CASSLGGRGNEQFF
abundance: few; d_gene: TRBD1; j_gene: TRBJ2-1; v_gene: TRBV29-1; CDR3nt: TGCAGCGTTCCAGGGGGCTTAGGCTCCTACAATGAGCAGTTCTTC; CDR3aa: CSVPGGLGSYNEQFF
abundance: -; d_gene: TRBD1; j_gene: TRBJ2-2; v_gene: TRBV29-1; CDR3nt: TGCAGCGCTAGTCCCGGGACAGGGACCGGGGAGCTGTTTTTT; CDR3aa: CSASPGTGTGELFF
abundance: -; d_gene: -; j_gene: TRBJ2-5; v_gene: TRBV2; CDR3nt: TGTGCCAGCAAGGCCCCCGCGGAGACCCAGTACTTC; CDR3aa: CASKAPAETQYF
abundance: few; d_gene: TRBD1; j_gene: TRBJ2-7; v_gene: TRBV6-6; CDR3nt: TGTGCCAGCAGTTACCAGGACAGGGGAATCTACGAGCAGTACTTC; CDR3aa: CASSYQDRGIYEQYF
abundance: -; d_gene: -; j_gene: TRBJ1-4; v_gene: TRBV12-3/TRBV12-4; CDR3nt: TGTGCCAGCAGTTTTCGCAACAGCGGGAATGAAAAACTGTTTTTT; CDR3aa: CASSFRNSGNEKLFF
abundance: -; d_gene: TRBD1; j_gene: TRBJ2-1; v_gene: TRBV19; CDR3nt: TGTGCCAGTAGTAAAGACCCGGGACAGGGTTTCCCCGGTTACAATGAGCAGTTCTTC; CDR3aa: CASSKDPGQGFPGYNEQFF
abundance: -; d_gene: TRBD2; j_gene: TRBJ2-1; v_gene: TRBV5-1; CDR3nt: TGCGCCAGCAGCTTGGAGCGGGGTTATGAGCAGTTCTTC; CDR3aa: CASSLERGYEQFF
abundance: -; d_gene: TRBD1; j_gene: TRBJ2-4; v_gene: TRBV5-1; CDR3nt: TGCGCCAGCAGCCCGGGGACAGGAGGGGCCCTAGCCAAAAACATTCAGTACTTC; CDR3aa: CASSPGTGGALAKNIQYF
abundance: -; d_gene: -; j_gene: TRBJ2-1; v_gene: TRBV29-1; CDR3nt: TGCAGCGTCCGGACACGCGACCTTTACAATGAGCAGTTCTTC; CDR3aa: CSVRTRDLYNEQFF
abundance: -; d_gene: -; j_gene: TRBJ2-7; v_gene: TRBV20-1; CDR3nt: TGCAGTGCTAGAGACCCTTACGAGCAGTACTTC; CDR3aa: CSARDPYEQYF
abundance: -; d_gene: -; j_gene: TRBJ1-2; v_gene: TRBV4-1; CDR3nt: TGCGCCAGCAGCCAAGATCCGGCAGTCTATGGCTACACCTTC; CDR3aa: CASSQDPAVYGYTF
abundance: -; d_gene: -; j_gene: TRBJ2-7; v_gene: TRBV6-5; CDR3nt: TGTGCCAGCAGTTACTCGCTCAGCACTAGCTACGAGCAGTACTTC; CDR3aa: CASSYSLSTSYEQYF
abundance: -; d_gene: -; j_gene: TRBJ1-1; v_gene: TRBV15; CDR3nt: TGTGCCACCAGCAGGGGGGGAGTGTTTGGGGGGTCCATGAACACTGAAGCTTTCTTT; CDR3aa: CATSRGGVFGGSMNTEAFF
abundance: -; d_gene: TRBD1; j_gene: TRBJ1-5; v_gene: TRBV12-3/TRBV12-4; CDR3nt: TGTGCCAGCAGCCCTCCTGACAGGGCACTAAGCAATCAGCCCCAGCATTTT; CDR3aa: CASSPPDRALSNQPQHF
abundance: -; d_gene: -; j_gene: TRBJ1-1; v_gene: TRBV6-5; CDR3nt: TGTGCCAGTATATTAAGGCAGGGTAACACTGAAGCTTTCTTT; CDR3aa: CASILRQGNTEAFF
abundance: -; d_gene: TRBD2; j_gene: TRBJ2-1; v_gene: TRBV12-3/TRBV12-4; CDR3nt: TGTGCCAGCACCTCTAGCGGGAGTAAGTACAATGAGCAGTTCTTC; CDR3aa: CASTSSGSKYNEQFF
abundance: few; d_gene: -; j_gene: TRBJ2-1; v_gene: TRBV10-3; CDR3nt: TGTGCCATCAGATCGGGGGCCTACAATGAGCAGTTCTTC; CDR3aa: CAIRSGAYNEQFF
abundance: -; d_gene: -; j_gene: TRBJ2-5; v_gene: TRBV29-1; CDR3nt: TGCAGCGTGGACTCAGGACAGCGAGAGACCCAGTACTTC; CDR3aa: CSVDSGQRETQYF
abundance: -; d_gene: -; j_gene: TRBJ2-3; v_gene: TRBV20-1; CDR3nt: TGCAGTGCTAGAGAAACAGGGACGGTCCCAGATACGCAGTATTTT; CDR3aa: CSARETGTVPDTQYF
abundance: few; d_gene: -; j_gene: TRBJ2-7; v_gene: TRBV5-1; CDR3nt: TGCGCCAGCAGCTTGGACGGGTCTTGGGCCTACGAGCAGTACTTC; CDR3aa: CASSLDGSWAYEQYF
abundance: few; d_gene: -; j_gene: TRBJ2-5; v_gene: TRBV29-1; CDR3nt: TGCAGCGCCACAGGGGGGGTGGAGACCCAGTACTTC; CDR3aa: CSATGGVETQYF
abundance: -; d_gene: -; j_gene: TRBJ1-2; v_gene: TRBV4-2; CDR3nt: TGTGCCAGCAGCCATGTACCGGGGGGGGAAGGCTACACCTTC; CDR3aa: CASSHVPGGEGYTF
abundance: -; d_gene: TRBD2; j_gene: TRBJ2-7; v_gene: TRBV5-1; CDR3nt: TGCGCCAGCAGCTCGAGGACTAGCGGGGTCCCGTACGAGCAGTACTTC; CDR3aa: CASSSRTSGVPYEQYF
abundance: -; d_gene: -; j_gene: TRBJ2-7; v_gene: TRBV12-3/TRBV12-4; CDR3nt: TGTGCCAGCAGCCTTACCCTTTACGAGCAGTACTTC; CDR3aa: CASSLTLYEQYF